Below are 30 T cell receptor beta chains sequenced from a single sample in a study of human T cells and chemical hapten exposure. TCRdb independently ran MiXCR on the RACE reads; one entry per CDR3 protein. Counted here are 82,000 or so distinct CDR3 sequences, 10% to 15% occurring once; the ten biggest clones make up under 6%. This sample's time point: patch test 3, about 24 weeks after DPC sensitization. Treatment of the sample: therapeutic diphenylcyclopropenone sensitization with weekly scalp DPC. The sequences come from whole blood, collected in connection with sensitization to the hapten diphenylcyclopropenone (DPC). Receptors originate from a woman between 45 and 65 years old with alopecia areata. Some clones in this sample may be carry-over from other donors' samples.

This clonotype was observed a handful of times. The chain recombines TRBV21-1 with TRBJ1-2; whether TRBD1, the table's D call, matches the DNA was not checked. TRBV21-1 counts as a pseudogene. CDR3 length: 16 residues. CDR3 region: CASSIPQKADNYGYTF. In nucleotides, the CDR3 is TGTGCCAGCAGCATCCCCCAGAAGGCGGATAACTATGGCTACACCTTC.

This clonotype was observed a few times. This chain joins TRBV11-2 and TRBJ2-3, with 9 positions matching TRBD1. J gave up 0 bases and V 2 bases, and 3 bases lay outside the gene matches. The CDR3 loop spans 16 amino acids. Germline CDR1 and CDR2: SGHAT and FQNNGV. The CDR3 DNA reads as TGTGCCAGCAGCTTATTTGGGACAGGGAGCACAGATACGCAGTATTTT. Translation gives CASSLFGTGSTDTQYF.

This rearrangement joins TRBV3-1 to TRBJ2-1, with 9 bases aligning to TRBD2. There are 15 residues in the CDR3. Germline CDR1 is LGHDT and CDR2 is YNNKEL (reference sequence). Unmatched junction bases numbered 8, after V lost 7 bases and J lost 4 bases. The CDR3 protein is CASTLSGSYYNEQFF. In DNA, the CDR3 is TGTGCCAGCACCCTTAGCGGGAGTTATTACAATGAGCAGTTCTTC.

The rearrangement joins TRBV2 to TRBJ2-1, with TRBD1 matching over 9 bases. CDR1 is SNHLY and CDR2 is FYNNEI in the germline V gene. There are 14 residues in the CDR3. The J segment lost 9 bases and the V segment lost 2 bases, leaving 5 bases of the junction unmatched. CDR3 sequence reads: CASSERTGAVEQFF. The CDR3 DNA follows: TGTGCCAGCAGTGAAAGGACAGGGGCAGTTGAGCAGTTCTTC.

This clonotype was found many times. The CDR3 DNA reads TGCAGCGCCCCCCTCCACGTCAGCGGGAGGGCCCGCACTCGATACAATGAGCAGTTCTTC. Translation gives CSAPLHVSGRARTRYNEQFF. The V gene is TRBV29-1, the J gene TRBJ2-1, with 10 bases fitting TRBD2. There are 20 residues in the CDR3. Germline V gene data show CDR1 as SQVTM and CDR2 as ANQGSEA. After removal of 7 bases from V and 4 bases from J, the junction contained 25 bases not matched to a gene.

This sequence joins TRBV12-3 or TRBV12-4 and TRBJ2-1; 9 bases align to TRBD2. V lost 7 bases to trimming and J lost 14 bases; unmatched junction nucleotides: 12. CDR3 length: 13 residues. Written as DNA, the CDR3 is TGTGCCAGCACTCCGGGGGTGCGGGAGGGCGAGTTCTTC. Protein product: CASTPGVREGEFF.

This clonotype was observed at least ten times. The chain uses TRBV7-9 and TRBJ1-1; weak D call: TRBD1 (6 bases). Germline values: CDR1 SEHNR, CDR2 FQNEAQ (reference sequence). Trimming left V 7 bases short and J 6 bases short, with 21 bases between. The CDR3 extends over 15 amino acids. The DNA for the CDR3 is TGTGCCAGCACTAAGTCCGGGACATTAGTACCTGAAGCTTTCTTT. This gives the protein CASTKSGTLVPEAFF.

This clonotype was observed at least ten times. The gene calls are TRBV12-3 or TRBV12-4 and TRBJ1-1, with 7 bases identical to TRBD1. Trimming cost V 2 bases and J 0 bases; bases outside gene matches: 0. The length of the CDR3 is 14 residues. The CDR3, as DNA: TGTGCCAGCAGTTTAACAGGGGTGAACACTGAAGCTTTCTTT. This translates into CASSLTGVNTEAFF.

This clonotype was counted between two and nine times. The chain is built from TRBV7-9 and TRBJ2-5; D not certain. Trimming took 0 bases from V and 7 from J, leaving 15 bases between them. CDR1 and CDR2 (germline): SEHNR, FQNEAQ (reference sequence). This CDR3 comprises 15 residues. The CDR3 sequence is CASSLAATDSGTQYF. CDR3 bases: TGTGCCAGCAGCTTAGCAGCTACTGATAGTGGGACCCAGTACTTC.

The CDR3 loop reads CASSSVRAEAFF. DNA for the CDR3: TGTGCCAGCAGCTCGGTACGTGCTGAAGCTTTCTTT. The genes are TRBV3-1 and TRBJ1-1; D remains unclear. This CDR3 contains 12 residues. Deletions cut 5 bases from V and 6 bases from J, with 10 bases between. Germline CDR1 is LGHDT and CDR2 is YNNKEL (reference sequence).

This clonotype appeared many times. The rearrangement joins TRBV20-1 to TRBJ2-3; 15 bases fit TRBD2. Per germline, CDR1 DFQATT and CDR2 SNEGSKA (reference sequence). CDR3 length: 16 residues. After removal of 1 base from V and 7 bases from J, the junction contained 6 bases not matched to a gene. The CDR3 nucleotides are TGCAGTGCTAGAGTGTTCGGGACTAGCGGGAGGCATACGCAGTATTTT. Translating gives CSARVFGTSGRHTQYF.

V gene TRBV2 combines with J gene TRBJ1-2, with 10 nucleotides matching TRBD1. Germline-derived CDR1 and CDR2 are SNHLY and FYNNEI. V was pared by 6 bases and J by 2 bases, with 3 bases of the junction left unmatched. This CDR3 is 14 amino acids long. This CDR3 is CASRPGQGNYGYTF. The CDR3 DNA reads TGTGCCAGCAGGCCGGGACAGGGGAACTATGGCTACACCTTC.

This clonotype was seen repeatedly, ten times or more. The CDR3 DNA follows: TGTGCCAGCAGCAAAATGGAGACAGGAGCCTACAATGAGCAGTTCTTC. It yields the protein CASSKMETGAYNEQFF. This rearrangement joins TRBV21-1 to TRBJ2-1; no check of the table's D call, TRBD1, against the DNA was made. TRBV21-1 is a documented pseudogene. The CDR3 runs 16 residues.

At least ten counts were recorded for this clonotype. The chain has TRBV9 and TRBJ2-5; D could derive from TRBD1 or TRBD2 (5 bases each). The CDR3 spans 14 residues. Trimming removed 2 bases at V and 0 bases at J, with 8 bases between. The germline gives CDR1 SGDLS, CDR2 YYNGEE. CDR3 in DNA: TGTGCCAGCAGCGTCGAGGGGTACCAAGAGACCCAGTACTTC. It is translated as CASSVEGYQETQYF.

This clonotype was counted many times. J is TRBJ1-6 and V is TRBV12-3 or TRBV12-4; D might be TRBD1 (6 bases). V was trimmed by 7 bases and J by 4 bases, leaving 11 bases between them. CDR3 length: 14 amino acids. The CDR3 nucleotides read TGTGCCAGCAACTTGGACAGTTATAATTCACCCCTCCACTTT. Its translation is CASNLDSYNSPLHF.

There are a few counts of this clonotype. This chain connects TRBV5-5 to TRBJ1-2; D is unresolved. The germline V and J ends were trimmed by 6 bases and 4 bases, with 25 bases remaining between them. The V gene's germline CDR1 is SGHKS and CDR2 YYEKEE (reference sequence). The CDR3 sequence is 17 residues long. CDR3 nucleotides: TGTGCCAGCAACCCGGAGGGCTTTAGGCTCTGGGTCTATGGCTACACCTTC. This translates into CASNPEGFRLWVYGYTF.

V usage is TRBV10-2 and J usage is TRBJ2-5; 10 bases map to TRBD2. CDR3 length: 15 amino acids. The germline CDR1 and CDR2 sequences are WSHSY and SAAADI. V shed 5 bases and J 2 bases; nucleotides not matched to a gene: 5. The CDR3 spells CASSLGLATQETQYF. Here the CDR3 DNA reads TGCGCCAGCAGTCTGGGACTAGCGACACAAGAGACCCAGTACTTC.

This clonotype has just a few counts. This chain joins TRBV15 and TRBJ1-1, with D unclear. Trimming stripped 3 bases from V and 1 base from J, with 9 bases between. The CDR3 sequence is 14 residues long. Germline CDR1 and CDR2: LNHNV and YYDKDF (reference sequence). This chain's CDR3 is CATSRGLGNTEAFF. CDR3 DNA sequence: TGTGCCACCAGCAGGGGTTTGGGGAACACTGAAGCTTTCTTT. Supplemented by reference TRBV15 and TRBJ1-1, the full variable domain reads DAMVIQNPRYQVTQFGKPVTLSCSQTLNHNVMYWYQQKSSQAPKLLFHYYDKDFNNEADTPDNFQSRRPNTSFCFLDIRSPGLGDTAMYLCATSRGLGNTEAFFGQGTRLTVV.

This clonotype was seen ten or more times. The J gene is TRBJ2-1, the V gene TRBV6-6; D unresolved. CDR1 is MNHNY and CDR2 is SVGAGI in the germline V gene (reference sequence). This CDR3 region has 16 residues. Trimming cost V 2 bases and J 5 bases, with 16 bases left between them. The chain's CDR3 is CASSYQGARKDNEQFF. The DNA for the CDR3 is TGTGCCAGCAGTTACCAAGGCGCCAGGAAGGACAATGAGCAGTTCTTC.

V usage is TRBV20-1 and J usage is TRBJ2-3; 13 nucleotides align to TRBD2. Trimming cost V 0 bases and J 4 bases; bases outside gene matches: 7. Per the germline V gene, CDR1 is DFQATT and CDR2 is SNEGSKA (reference sequence). CDR3 length equals 17 residues. The CDR3 DNA follows: TGCAGTGCTAGAGATCTCAGACTAGCGGGGGGTCCAGATACGCAGTATTTT. The encoded protein is CSARDLRLAGGPDTQYF.

The chain has TRBV7-8 and TRBJ2-3; perhaps TRBD1 as D (6 bases). The length of the CDR3 is 14 residues. The germline gives CDR1 SGHVS, CDR2 FQNEAQ. Trimming pared 3 bases from V and 4 bases from J, leaving 11 bases between. The CDR3 region is CASSLWGQADTQYF. The CDR3 DNA is TGTGCCAGCAGCTTGTGGGGGCAGGCAGATACGCAGTATTTT.

This clonotype was counted ten times or more. The chain links TRBV7-9 to TRBJ1-5, with a possible D match to TRBD1 (5 bases). Trimming left V 1 base short and J 4 bases short, with 8 bases between. The length of the CDR3 is 14 residues. Germline V gene data show CDR1 as SEHNR and CDR2 as FQNEAQ (reference sequence). In DNA, the CDR3 is TGTGCCAGCAGCTTAGGGGGCGAGAATCAGCCCCAGCATTTT. This gives the protein CASSLGGENQPQHF.

This clonotype was counted many times. The rearrangement links TRBV7-3 to TRBJ2-2; 9 nucleotides match TRBD2. This CDR3 has 18 amino acids. The V and J ends lost 5 bases and 6 bases, in that order; junction bases with no gene match: 16. The germline V gene has CDR1 SGHTA and CDR2 FQGTGA. CDR3 coding DNA: TGTGCCAGCAGCCTAGCTGGGACTAGCCTCGGACCGGCCGGGGAGCTGTTTTTT. Translating gives CASSLAGTSLGPAGELFF.

In this sample, this clonotype turned up many times. CDR3: CASSLIPGNTEAFF. The CDR3 DNA reads as TGTGCCAGCAGCTTAATACCCGGGAACACTGAAGCTTTCTTT. This rearrangement joins TRBV7-2 to TRBJ1-1; D unresolved. CDR1 is SGHTA and CDR2 is FQGNSA in the germline V gene. This CDR3 comprises 14 residues. V shed 2 bases and J shed 1 base, with 8 bases lying between them.

This clonotype showed up many times. This rearrangement joins TRBV5-1 to TRBJ2-1, with 9 bases identical to TRBD1. The V gene's germline CDR1 is SGHRS and CDR2 YFSETQ. The CDR3 has 14 amino acids. After removal of 5 bases from V and 7 bases from J, the junction contained 7 bases not matched to a gene. CDR3 loop: CASRFAGTGNEQFF. The CDR3 DNA reads TGCGCCAGCAGGTTCGCCGGGACAGGGAATGAGCAGTTCTTC.

The chain uses TRBV5-1 and TRBJ2-5, with D unclear. The germline V and J ends were trimmed by 2 bases and 7 bases, with 15 bases remaining between them. The germline V gene encodes CDR1 SGHRS and CDR2 YFSETQ. The CDR3 is made up of 14 amino acids. The CDR3 spells CASSFRSSAGTQYF. CDR3 DNA sequence: TGCGCCAGCAGCTTTCGAAGCTCCGCAGGGACCCAGTACTTC.

The V gene is TRBV6-5, the J gene TRBJ2-1; D ambiguous. The CDR3 is made up of 14 amino acids. Trimming took 0 bases from V and 8 from J, leaving 11 bases between them. Germline V gives CDR1 MNHEY, CDR2 SVGAGI. Here the CDR3 DNA reads TGTGCCAGCAGTTACTCGAAGTATGGGGATGAGCAGTTCTTC. As protein: CASSYSKYGDEQFF.

This clonotype turned up a few times. The chain has TRBV29-1 and TRBJ1-1; no clear D. Trimming stripped 7 bases from V and 1 base from J, with 7 bases between. The CDR3 has 11 residues. Germline CDR1 and CDR2: SQVTM and ANQGSEA. CDR3 DNA: TGCAGCGGGACGGGGAACACTGAAGCTTTCTTT. Protein: CSGTGNTEAFF.

This clonotype was counted only a few times. V gene TRBV12-3 or TRBV12-4 combines with J gene TRBJ2-1, with D perhaps TRBD2 (6 bases). The CDR3 extends over 15 amino acids. V lost 3 bases, J lost 9 bases, and 18 bases lay in between. CDR3: CASSFRGGTAGEQFF. The CDR3 nucleotides read TGTGCCAGCAGTTTTAGGGGCGGGACGGCCGGTGAGCAGTTCTTC.

This clonotype showed up many times. V gene TRBV5-6 combines with J gene TRBJ2-7, with TRBD2 matching over 9 bases. CDR1 and CDR2 (germline): SGHDT, YYEEEE. The CDR3 covers 14 residues. Losses at the gene ends were 4 bases for V and 3 bases for J; bases not matched to a gene: 5. The CDR3 DNA is TGTGCCAGCAGCCCGACTAGCGGAGTCTACGAGCAGTACTTC. Translation: CASSPTSGVYEQYF. The variable domain in full, with the rest retrieved from reference TRBV5-6 and TRBJ2-7, is DAGVTQSPTHLIKTRGQQVTLRCSPKSGHDTVSWYQQALGQGPQFIFQYYEEEERQRGNFPDRFSGHQFPNYSSELNVNALLLGDSALYLCASSPTSGVYEQYFGPGTRLTVT.